The 23 T cell receptor beta chains presented below share a single source sample, sequenced in a study of blood T cell repertoires in COVID-19. Generated by immunoSEQ multiplex PCR, the TCRdb table keeps only in-frame clones and is missing some. The table has around 120,000 clones, about four fifths seen once. Sequencing input: peripheral blood. The receptors come from a man between 65 and 85 years old with acute or convalescent COVID-19.

The rearrangement links TRBV5-4 to TRBJ2-3, with 14 bases that match TRBD2. Trimming took 9 bases from V and 6 from J; bases not matched to a gene: 6. CDR1 SGHNT and CDR2 YYREEE come from the germline V gene (reference sequence). This CDR3 spans 14 amino acids. The CDR3 nucleotides are TGTGCCATCGCGACTAGCGGGGGGGCTGATACGCAGTATTTT. Translation gives CAIATSGGADTQYF.

The chain has TRBV6-2 or TRBV6-3 and TRBJ1-1; unclear D gene. The CDR3 runs 15 residues. The V gene's germline CDR1 is MNHEY and CDR2 SVGEGT. V was shortened by 2 bases and J by 1 base, with 11 bases between the two germline ends. CDR3 residues: CASSYKRAWNTEAFF. Written as DNA, the CDR3 is TGTGCCAGCAGTTACAAGAGGGCGTGGAACACTGAAGCTTTCTTT.

V and J are TRBV19 and TRBJ2-3; TRBD2 matches at 9 bases. Germline lookup yields CDR1 LNHDA and CDR2 SQIVND (reference sequence). This CDR3 is 14 amino acids long. V shed 7 bases, J shed 4 bases, and the junction held 6 bases outside the gene matches. DNA for the CDR3: TGTGCCAGTAACCTAGCGGGGCGACCAGATACGCAGTATTTT. Translation gives CASNLAGRPDTQYF.

The DNA for the CDR3 is TGTGCCAGCCTCTGGACCCAGGGGAACACTGAAGCTTTCTTT. Protein: CASLWTQGNTEAFF. The gene calls are TRBV7-9 and TRBJ1-1, with D possibly TRBD1 on 5 matching bases. V dropped 8 bases and J dropped 1 base, with 14 bases sitting between them. The CDR3 covers 14 residues. Germline-derived CDR1 and CDR2 are SEHNR and FQNEAQ (reference sequence).

The chain has TRBV2 and TRBJ2-5, with D tentatively TRBD2 (6 bases). CDR1 SNHLY and CDR2 FYNNEI come from the germline V gene. The CDR3 is made up of 18 amino acids. V was pared by 5 bases and J by 5 bases, with 27 bases between. For the CDR3, the DNA is TGTGCCAGCAGTCGGCCGGGGGACCTTCCCGGGACCCAGGAGACCCAGTACTTC. Residues: CASSRPGDLPGTQETQYF. Looking up the rest from reference TRBV2 and TRBJ2-5 gives the full variable domain: EPEVTQTPSHQVTQMGQEVILRCVPISNHLYFYWYRQILGQKVEFLVSFYNNEISEKSEIFDDQFSVERPDGSNFTLKIRSTKLEDSAMYFCASSRPGDLPGTQETQYFGPGTRLLVL.

The chain has TRBV5-1 and TRBJ2-1, with 8 bases matching TRBD2. Germline lookup yields CDR1 SGHRS and CDR2 YFSETQ. V trimming: 0 bases; J trimming: 6 bases; junction bases outside the gene matches: 5. This CDR3 is 15 amino acids long. DNA for the CDR3: TGCGCCAGCAGCTTGGTCGGGGGGGCCGGCAATGAGCAGTTCTTC. Protein sequence: CASSLVGGAGNEQFF.

The gene calls are TRBV30 and TRBJ2-7, with D hard to call. The CDR3 has 13 residues. The V gene's germline CDR1 is GTSNPN and CDR2 SVGIG (reference sequence). V was clipped by 0 bases and J by 4 bases, with 10 bases between them. The chain's CDR3 is CAWSVNPGYEQYF. In DNA form, the CDR3 reads TGTGCCTGGAGTGTAAACCCCGGGTACGAGCAGTACTTC.

This clone came up once. The chain joins TRBV5-1 to TRBJ1-6; 7 positions match TRBD1. The J segment lost 5 bases and the V segment lost 4 bases, leaving 9 bases of the junction unmatched. The CDR3 is 16 residues long. Germline V gives CDR1 SGHRS, CDR2 YFSETQ. For the CDR3, the DNA is TGCGCCAGCAGCCAACTACCGGGACAGAATAATTCACCCCTCCACTTT. It encodes CASSQLPGQNNSPLHF.

This chain links TRBV6-5 with TRBJ1-2; D uncertain. V dropped 2 bases and J dropped 5 bases, with 9 bases sitting between them. This CDR3 is built from 13 residues. Per the germline V gene, CDR1 is MNHEY and CDR2 is SVGAGI. CDR3 coding DNA: TGTGCCAGCAGTTACACGGCCGGGTATGGCTACACCTTC. This codes for CASSYTAGYGYTF.

V is TRBV18 and J is TRBJ1-2; D possibly corresponds to TRBD1 (6 bases). Germline V CDR1 and CDR2: KGHSH, LQKENI. Deletions cut 4 bases from V and 4 bases from J, with 16 bases between. This CDR3 is 15 amino acids long. The CDR3 nucleotides are TGTGCCAGCTCACAGGCAGGGGCCTTCTCCTATGGCTACACCTTC. Translation: CASSQAGAFSYGYTF.

The chain employs TRBV5-4 and TRBJ2-3; D is possibly TRBD2 (6 bases). Germline CDR1 and CDR2: SGHNT and YYREEE (reference sequence). CDR3 length: 16 residues. Between the trimmed V and J ends, which lost 2 bases and 0 bases, there was a span of 13 bases. Here the CDR3 reads CASSFALAFSTDTQYF. The CDR3 DNA reads TGTGCCAGCAGCTTCGCCCTAGCGTTTAGCACAGATACGCAGTATTTT.

The chain uses TRBV9 and TRBJ1-2; a weak D match, TRBD1 (5 bases). Deletions cut 3 bases from V and 7 bases from J, with 10 bases between. The CDR3 runs 12 residues. Per germline, CDR1 SGDLS and CDR2 YYNGEE. CDR3 residues: CASSGRQIGYTF. The CDR3 region has the DNA TGTGCCAGCAGCGGGAGACAGATTGGCTACACCTTC.

The rearrangement links TRBV25-1 to TRBJ1-3, with TRBD1 matching over 8 bases. The CDR3 consists of 18 residues. CDR1 and CDR2 from the germline V gene are MGHDK and SYGVNS. V was pared by 0 bases and J by 4 bases, with 11 bases of the junction left unmatched. CDR3 DNA sequence: TGTGCCAGCAGTGAATATCCCCCTCCGACAGGGGTGGGAAACACCATATATTTT. It specifies CASSEYPPPTGVGNTIYF.

The chain recombines TRBV18 with TRBJ2-5; 7 bases are shared with TRBD2. Germline V gene lookup returns CDR1 KGHSH and CDR2 LQKENI. The CDR3 is 15 amino acids. The ends lost 3 bases at V and 5 bases at J; junction bases unmatched: 9. The CDR3 is CASSPIQAGRETQYF. The CDR3 DNA reads as TGTGCCAGCTCACCCATTCAAGCGGGGCGGGAGACCCAGTACTTC.

The count of this clone is one. The chain couples TRBV5-1 to TRBJ1-2; D perhaps matches TRBD1 (6 bases). The germline V gene encodes CDR1 SGHRS and CDR2 YFSETQ. The CDR3 consists of 19 residues. V lost 6 bases, J lost 2 bases, and 29 bases lay in between. Written as DNA, the CDR3 is TGCGCCAGCAAGGCCAACGCCGGGACAAGGGGTCTTGGGAACTATGGCTACACCTTC. This translates into CASKANAGTRGLGNYGYTF.

The chain combines TRBV7-2 with TRBJ1-1; D not resolved. Germline loops: CDR1 SGHTA, CDR2 FQGNSA. V lost 5 bases, J lost 1 base, and 23 bases lay in between. CDR3 length equals 18 residues. The CDR3 DNA is TGTGCCAGCAGCCCTTCGGGAAGGTCACACGCCCCGAACACTGAAGCTTTCTTT. It codes for CASSPSGRSHAPNTEAFF.

V and J are TRBV7-2 and TRBJ2-7; 8 bases are shared with TRBD2. The CDR3 totals 14 residues. J gave up 4 bases and V 6 bases, and 8 bases lay outside the gene matches. Per the germline V gene, CDR1 is SGHTA and CDR2 is FQGNSA. The CDR3 region is CASRQPGLGYEQYF. In DNA form, the CDR3 reads TGTGCCAGCAGACAACCGGGACTAGGTTACGAGCAGTACTTC.

This chain links TRBV11-3 with TRBJ2-5; a weak D match, TRBD1 (7 bases). The CDR3 runs to 15 residues. Trimming removed 5 bases at V and 4 bases at J, with 17 bases between. Germline CDR1 is SGHNT and CDR2 is YENEEA. DNA of the CDR3: TGTGCCAGCAGCGGAGGGGCTGCAGGGGGAGAGACCCAGTACTTC. It codes for CASSGGAAGGETQYF.

The chain couples TRBV5-1 to TRBJ2-3; D perhaps matches TRBD1 (5 bases). V was trimmed by 0 bases and J by 2 bases, leaving 13 bases between them. CDR1 and CDR2 (germline): SGHRS, YFSETQ. The CDR3 extends over 16 amino acids. CDR3 coding DNA: TGCGCCAGCAGCTTGGGCCAGGGATGGGACACAGATACGCAGTATTTT. This translates into CASSLGQGWDTDTQYF.

The sample holds a few counts of this clone. This chain links TRBV6-4 with TRBJ2-4, with a possible D match to TRBD2 (6 bases). CDR1 is MRHNA, CDR2 SNTAGT, per germline. The CDR3 is made up of 15 amino acids. The V end was cut by 3 bases, the J end by 6 bases, with 15 bases between. The CDR3 reads CASSEPGVSGNIQYF. CDR3 nucleotides: TGTGCCAGCAGTGAACCGGGGGTTTCGGGAAACATTCAGTACTTC.

The rearrangement links TRBV14 to TRBJ1-1; unclear D gene. V lost 3 bases, J lost 5 bases, and 4 bases lay in between. CDR1 and CDR2 from the germline V gene are SGHDN and FVKESK. The CDR3 contains 11 residues. CDR3 nucleotides: TGTGCCAGCAGCCAGTATACTGAAGCTTTCTTT. Translating it yields CASSQYTEAFF.

The V and J genes are TRBV20-1 and TRBJ2-5, with unresolved D. The CDR3 covers 11 residues. Germline V gene lookup returns CDR1 DFQATT and CDR2 SNEGSKA (reference sequence). CDR3 loop: CSSRDQETQYF. The CDR3 nucleotides read TGCTCAAGCCGGGACCAAGAGACCCAGTACTTC.

The chain carries TRBV14 and TRBJ2-7; 8 nucleotides match TRBD2. The CDR3 spans 11 residues. Germline trimming cut 8 bases from V and 6 bases from J; bases unmatched to any gene: 3. Germline-derived CDR1 and CDR2 are SGHDN and FVKESK. The DNA for the CDR3 is TGTGCCAGCCCCGGGACTAGCGAGCAGTACTTC. This codes for CASPGTSEQYF. The full variable domain, with the rest looked up from reference TRBV14 and TRBJ2-7, is EAGVTQFPSHSVIEKGQTVTLRCDPISGHDNLYWYRRVMGKEIKFLLHFVKESKQDESGMPNNRFLAERTGGTYSTLKVQPAELEDSGVYFCASPGTSEQYFGPGTRLTVT.